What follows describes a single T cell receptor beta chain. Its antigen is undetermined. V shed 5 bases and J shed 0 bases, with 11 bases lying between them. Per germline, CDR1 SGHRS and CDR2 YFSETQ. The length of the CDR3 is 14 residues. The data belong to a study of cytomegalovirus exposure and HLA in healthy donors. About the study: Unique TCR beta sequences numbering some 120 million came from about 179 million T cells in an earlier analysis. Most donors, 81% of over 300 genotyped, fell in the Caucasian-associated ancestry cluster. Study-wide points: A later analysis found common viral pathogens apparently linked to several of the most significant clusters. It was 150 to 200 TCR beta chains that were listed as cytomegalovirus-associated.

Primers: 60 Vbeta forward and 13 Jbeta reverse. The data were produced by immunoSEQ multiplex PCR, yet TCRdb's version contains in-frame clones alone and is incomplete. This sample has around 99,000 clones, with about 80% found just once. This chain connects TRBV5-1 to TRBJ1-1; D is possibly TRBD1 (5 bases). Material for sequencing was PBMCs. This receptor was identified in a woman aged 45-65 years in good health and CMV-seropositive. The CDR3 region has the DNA TGCGCCAGCAGGACAGCTGCCATGAACACTGAAGCTTTCTTT. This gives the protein CASRTAAMNTEAFF. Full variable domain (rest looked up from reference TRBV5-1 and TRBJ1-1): KAGVTQTPRYLIKTRGQQVTLSCSPISGHRSVSWYQQTPGQGLQFLFEYFSETQRNKGNFPGRFSGRQFSNSRSEMNVSTLELGDSALYLCASRTAAMNTEAFFGQGTRLTVV.